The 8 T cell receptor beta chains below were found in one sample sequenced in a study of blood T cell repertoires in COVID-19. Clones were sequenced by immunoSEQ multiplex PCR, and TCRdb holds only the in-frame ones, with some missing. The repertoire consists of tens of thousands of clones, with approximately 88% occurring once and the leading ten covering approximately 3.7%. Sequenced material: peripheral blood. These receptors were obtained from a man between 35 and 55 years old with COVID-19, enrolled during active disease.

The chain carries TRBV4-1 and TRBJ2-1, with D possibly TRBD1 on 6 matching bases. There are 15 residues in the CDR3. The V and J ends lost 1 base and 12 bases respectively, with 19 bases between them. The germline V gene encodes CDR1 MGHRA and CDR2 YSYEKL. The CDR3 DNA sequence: TGCGCCAGCAGCCAAGCAGGGGCGCTTCTCTCTAGGCAGTTCTTC. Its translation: CASSQAGALLSRQFF.

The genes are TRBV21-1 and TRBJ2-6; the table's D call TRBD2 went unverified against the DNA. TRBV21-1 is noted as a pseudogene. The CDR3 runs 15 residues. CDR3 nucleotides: TGTGCCAGCAGCAGAGGGCCCTCTGGGGCCAACGTCCTGACTTTC. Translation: CASSRGPSGANVLTF.

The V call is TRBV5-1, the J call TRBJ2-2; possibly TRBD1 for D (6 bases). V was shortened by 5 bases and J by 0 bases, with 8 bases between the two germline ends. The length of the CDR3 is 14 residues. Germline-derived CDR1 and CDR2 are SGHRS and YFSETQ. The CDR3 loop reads CASRGQPNTGELFF. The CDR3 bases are TGCGCCAGCAGGGGACAACCGAACACCGGGGAGCTGTTTTTT. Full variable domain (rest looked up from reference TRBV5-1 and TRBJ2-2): KAGVTQTPRYLIKTRGQQVTLSCSPISGHRSVSWYQQTPGQGLQFLFEYFSETQRNKGNFPGRFSGRQFSNSRSEMNVSTLELGDSALYLCASRGQPNTGELFFGEGSRLTVL.

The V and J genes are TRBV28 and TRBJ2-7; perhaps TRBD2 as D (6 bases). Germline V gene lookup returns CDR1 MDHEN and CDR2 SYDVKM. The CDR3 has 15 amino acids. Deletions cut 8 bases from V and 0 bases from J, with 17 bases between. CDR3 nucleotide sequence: TGTGCCAGCTTGGGCGCGGGGCCGAGCTCCTACGAGCAGTACTTC. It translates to CASLGAGPSSYEQYF.

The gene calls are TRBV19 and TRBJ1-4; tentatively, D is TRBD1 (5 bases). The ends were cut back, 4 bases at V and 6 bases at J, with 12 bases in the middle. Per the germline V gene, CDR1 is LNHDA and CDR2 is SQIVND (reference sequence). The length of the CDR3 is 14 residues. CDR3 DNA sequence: TGTGCCAGTAGTACGGCAGGGCAGTATGAAAAACTGTTTTTT. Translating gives CASSTAGQYEKLFF.

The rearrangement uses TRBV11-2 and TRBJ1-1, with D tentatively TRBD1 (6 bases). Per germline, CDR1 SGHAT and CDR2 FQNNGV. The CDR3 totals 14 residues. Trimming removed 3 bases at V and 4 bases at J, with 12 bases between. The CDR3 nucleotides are TGTGCCAGCAGCTTTGGGCTGGGGGCCACTGAAGCTTTCTTT. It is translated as CASSFGLGATEAFF.

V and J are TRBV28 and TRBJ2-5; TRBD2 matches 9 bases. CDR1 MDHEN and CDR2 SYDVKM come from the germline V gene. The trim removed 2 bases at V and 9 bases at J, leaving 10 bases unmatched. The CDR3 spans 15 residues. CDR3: CASSLSSGGPVAQYF. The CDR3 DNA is TGTGCCAGCAGTTTAAGTAGCGGGGGCCCAGTGGCCCAGTACTTC.

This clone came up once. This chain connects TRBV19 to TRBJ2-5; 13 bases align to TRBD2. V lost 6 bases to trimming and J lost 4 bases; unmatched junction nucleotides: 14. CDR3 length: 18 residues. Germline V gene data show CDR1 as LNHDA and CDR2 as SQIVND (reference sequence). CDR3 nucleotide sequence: TGTGCCAGTAGCGGATCCGGACTAGCGGGGGCCCCCCGAGAGACCCAGTACTTC. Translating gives CASSGSGLAGAPRETQYF.